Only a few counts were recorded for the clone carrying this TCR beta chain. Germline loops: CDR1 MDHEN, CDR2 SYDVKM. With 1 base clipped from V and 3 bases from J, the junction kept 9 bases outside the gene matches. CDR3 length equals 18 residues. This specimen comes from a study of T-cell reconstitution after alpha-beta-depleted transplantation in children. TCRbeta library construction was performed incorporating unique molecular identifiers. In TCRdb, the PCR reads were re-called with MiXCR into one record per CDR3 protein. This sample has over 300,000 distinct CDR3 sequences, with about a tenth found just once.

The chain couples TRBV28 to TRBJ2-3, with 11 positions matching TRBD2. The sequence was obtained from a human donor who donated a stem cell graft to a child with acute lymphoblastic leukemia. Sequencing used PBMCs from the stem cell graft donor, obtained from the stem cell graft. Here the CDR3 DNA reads TGTGCCAGCAGTTTATATGATGAGGGACTAGCGGAAACAGATACGCAGTATTTT. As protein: CASSLYDEGLAETDTQYF.